Listed below are T cell receptor beta chains from one sample, sequenced in a study of CD8+CD57+ T cells in acquired aplastic anemia. Each CDR3 protein is one row after TCRdb ran MiXCR on the reads. The table shows about 160,000 distinct CDR3 sequences, with around 50% occurring only once. Sequencing was performed on sorted CD4+, CD8+, or CD8+CD57+ T cells (not recorded which) from PBMCs. These TCRs come from a human donor with aplastic anemia. CDR3s include the opening cysteine and the closing phenylalanine or tryptophan. The D gene is left open where the match is weak. Rows give clone size only sometimes, using once, few, many, or a class for an expanded clone.

>TRBV20-1|many|NA|TRBJ1-3
TGCAGTGCTAGAGTAACCGGGAACTCTGGAAACACCATATATTTT
CSARVTGNSGNTIYF
>TRBV2|NA|NA|TRBJ2-3
TGTGCCAGCCCTGACAGGAGCCCAGATACGCAGTATTTT
CASPDRSPDTQYF
>TRBV2|NA|TRBD1|TRBJ1-6
TGTGCCAGCAGACCAGGGGGCGGGGGGTCACCCCTCCACTTT
CASRPGGGGSPLHF
>TRBV19|NA|TRBD1|TRBJ1-5
TGTGCCAGCAGTACTTCAGGGGGTGACAATCGGCCCCAGCATTTT
CASSTSGGDNRPQHF
>TRBV7-8|many|NA|TRBJ2-5
TGTGCCAGCAGCTTAGAAGGGGCCGCGGGAACCCAGTACTTC
CASSLEGAAGTQYF
>TRBV19|NA|NA|TRBJ1-2
TGTGCCAGTAGTGTGGGACTAGCGGGAGTTGGCTACACCTTC
CASSVGLAGVGYTF
>TRBV6-5|many|NA|TRBJ1-1
TGTGCCAGCAGTTACAGGGGGGCTAACACTGAAGCTTTCTTT
CASSYRGANTEAFF
>TRBV2|NA|NA|TRBJ2-7
TGTGCCAGCGGCATTGGGACCCACAATGTTGGGCGGTACTTC
CASGIGTHNVGRYF
>TRBV30|NA|TRBD1|TRBJ1-5
TGTGCCTGGAACAATGAGGGGGCGGGTCAGCCCCAGCATTTT
CAWNNEGAGQPQHF
>TRBV19|NA|NA|TRBJ2-2
TGTGCCAGTATCCCACAGGGTGGCGGGGAGCTGTTTTTT
CASIPQGGGELFF
>TRBV3-1|NA|NA|TRBJ1-3
TGTGCCAGCAGCCAAGAGAGTTCTGGAAACACCATATATTTT
CASSQESSGNTIYF
>TRBV15|many|NA|TRBJ1-5
TGTGCCACCAGCAGAGCGAGAGGGGAAAATCAGCCCCAGCATTTT
CATSRARGENQPQHF
>TRBV10-3|few|NA|TRBJ2-7
TGTTGCTATACCGGCAGGACCACCTACGAGCAGTACTTC
CCYTGRTTYEQYF
>TRBV30|few|NA|TRBJ1-1
TGTGCCTGCTTGAACAGGGCGAACACTGAAGCTTTCTTT
CACLNRANTEAFF
>TRBV6-1|NA|TRBD1|TRBJ2-7
TGTGCCAGCAGACGGGGACAGGGTAAGCAGTACTTC
CASRRGQGKQYF
>TRBV20-1|NA|NA|TRBJ2-7
TGCAGTGCTAGAGTAGCGTTCTCCTACGAGCAGTACTTC
CSARVAFSYEQYF
>TRBV10-3|NA|NA|TRBJ1-5
TGTGCCATCGCTGATCTTGGCGGTAGCAATCAGCCCCAGCATTTT
CAIADLGGSNQPQHF
>TRBV30|few|NA|TRBJ1-1
TGTGCCTGGAGTGCGATGATGAACACTGAAGCTTTCTTT
CAWSAMMNTEAFF
>TRBV20-1|NA|NA|TRBJ2-7
TGCAGTGCTAGAGATCAGGAAGGGGTCTACGAGCAGTACTTC
CSARDQEGVYEQYF
>TRBV5-6|NA|NA|TRBJ2-4
TGTGCCAGCAGCGAGCAAGTAGCCAAAAACATTCAGTACTTC
CASSEQVAKNIQYF
>TRBV7-6|NA|NA|TRBJ2-5
TGTGCCAGCAGCTTAGCGGCGACGGACTCCTTCTTTCAAGAGACCCAGTACTTC
CASSLAATDSFFQETQYF
>TRBV29-1|NA|NA|TRBJ1-1
TGCAGCGTTGTTGGGAACACTGAAGCTTTCTTT
CSVVGNTEAFF
>TRBV5-1|many|NA|TRBJ1-6
TGCGCCAGCAGCTTCCAGGGGAGTTCACCCCTCCACTTT
CASSFQGSSPLHF
>TRBV29-1|NA|TRBD2|TRBJ2-5
TGCAGCGTTGCCGGTGGGCTAGCGGGAGAGACCCAGTACTTC
CSVAGGLAGETQYF